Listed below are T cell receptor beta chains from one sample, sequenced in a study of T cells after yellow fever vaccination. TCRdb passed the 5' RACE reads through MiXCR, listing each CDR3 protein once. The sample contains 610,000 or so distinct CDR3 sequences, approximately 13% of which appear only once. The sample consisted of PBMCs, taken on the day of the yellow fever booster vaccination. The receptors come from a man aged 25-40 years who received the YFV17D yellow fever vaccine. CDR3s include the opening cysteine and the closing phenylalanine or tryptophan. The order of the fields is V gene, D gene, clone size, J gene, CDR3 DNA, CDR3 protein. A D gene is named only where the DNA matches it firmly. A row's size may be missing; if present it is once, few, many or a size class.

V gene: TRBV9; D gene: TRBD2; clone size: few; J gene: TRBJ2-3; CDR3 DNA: TGTGCCAGCAGCGTAGGAACTAGCGGGAGTAAAAATACGCAGTATTTT; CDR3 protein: CASSVGTSGSKNTQYF
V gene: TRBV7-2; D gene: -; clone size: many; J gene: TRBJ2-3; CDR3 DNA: TGTGCCAGCACCCTCACAAGAGCTTCCACAGATACGCAGTATTTT; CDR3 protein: CASTLTRASTDTQYF
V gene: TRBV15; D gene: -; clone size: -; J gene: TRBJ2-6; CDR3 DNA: TGTGCCACCAGCAGCTGGGAGGCAGGGGCCAACGTCCTGACTTTC; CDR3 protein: CATSSWEAGANVLTF
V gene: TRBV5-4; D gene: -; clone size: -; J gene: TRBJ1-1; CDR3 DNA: TGTGCCAGCAGCTTACACCCGACGGTGAACACTGAAGCTTTCTTT; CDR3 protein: CASSLHPTVNTEAFF
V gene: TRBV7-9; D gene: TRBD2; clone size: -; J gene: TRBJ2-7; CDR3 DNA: TGTGCCAGCAGCTCAGACGGACTAGCTCCCTACGAGCAGTACTTC; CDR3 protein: CASSSDGLAPYEQYF
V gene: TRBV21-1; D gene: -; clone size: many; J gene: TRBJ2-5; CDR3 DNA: TGTGCCAGCAGCAAAGCGGGTTGTCAAGAGACCCAGTACTTC; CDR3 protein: CASSKAGCQETQYF
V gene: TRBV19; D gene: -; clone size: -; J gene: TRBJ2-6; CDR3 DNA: TGTGCCAGTAGTCCGGTTGTAAGGACTGGTCGAGGTGGGGCCAACGTCCTGACTTTC; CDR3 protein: CASSPVVRTGRGGANVLTF
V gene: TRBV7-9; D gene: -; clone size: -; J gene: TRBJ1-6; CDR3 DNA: TGTGCCAGCAGCTTAGAAGGTTGGGGTTCGGATTCACCCCTCCACTTT; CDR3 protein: CASSLEGWGSDSPLHF
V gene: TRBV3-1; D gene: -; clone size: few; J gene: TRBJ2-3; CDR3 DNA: TGTGCCAGCAGCCAAGACCCTCTCTACTCGGGGGGCACAGATACGCAGTATTTT; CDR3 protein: CASSQDPLYSGGTDTQYF
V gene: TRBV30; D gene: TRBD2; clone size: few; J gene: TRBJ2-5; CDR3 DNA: TGTGCCTGGAGTGGGGTCGGGAGGGAAGAGACCCAGTACTTC; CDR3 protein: CAWSGVGREETQYF
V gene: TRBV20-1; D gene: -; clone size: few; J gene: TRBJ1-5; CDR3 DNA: TGCAGTGCTATGGTCCGGGATAGGGGATCGGTTTTAGACAATCAGCCCCAGCATTTT; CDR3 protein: CSAMVRDRGSVLDNQPQHF
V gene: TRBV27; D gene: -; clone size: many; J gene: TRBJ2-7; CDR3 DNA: TGTGCCAGCAGTTTGGCTCAGGGCACCTACGAGCAGTACTTC; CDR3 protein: CASSLAQGTYEQYF
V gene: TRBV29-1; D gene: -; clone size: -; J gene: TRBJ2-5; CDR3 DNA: TGCAGCGCCACGGACAGCGAAGAGACCCAGTACTTC; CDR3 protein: CSATDSEETQYF
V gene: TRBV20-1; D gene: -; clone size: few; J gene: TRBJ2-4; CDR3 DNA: TGCAGTGCTAGGACAGTCAACAAAAACATTCAGTACTTC; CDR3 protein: CSARTVNKNIQYF
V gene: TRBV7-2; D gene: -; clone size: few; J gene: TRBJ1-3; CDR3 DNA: TGTGCCAGCAGCTCGCGCAGTTTGCTTGGAAACACCATATATTTT; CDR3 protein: CASSSRSLLGNTIYF
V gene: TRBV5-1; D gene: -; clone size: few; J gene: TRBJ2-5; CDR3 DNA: TGCGCCAGCAGCGGCCAAGGGGTTGTTAGTGAGACCCAGTACTTC; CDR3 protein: CASSGQGVVSETQYF
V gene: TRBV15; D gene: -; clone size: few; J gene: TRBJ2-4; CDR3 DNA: TGTGCCACCAGCAGAGATCGAGGAATCAAGGACATTCAGTACTTC; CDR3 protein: CATSRDRGIKDIQYF
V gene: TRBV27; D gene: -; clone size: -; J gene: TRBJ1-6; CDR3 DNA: TGTGCCAGCAGGGTCTATAATTCACCCCTCCACTTT; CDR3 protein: CASRVYNSPLHF
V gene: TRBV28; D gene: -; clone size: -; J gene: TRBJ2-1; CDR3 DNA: TGTGCCAGCAGTTTATTAAATTGGAATGACAATGAGCAGTTCTTC; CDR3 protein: CASSLLNWNDNEQFF
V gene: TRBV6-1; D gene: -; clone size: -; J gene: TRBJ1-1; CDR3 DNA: TGTGCCAGCAGTGAACACGTGAACACTGAAGCTTTCTTT; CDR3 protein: CASSEHVNTEAFF
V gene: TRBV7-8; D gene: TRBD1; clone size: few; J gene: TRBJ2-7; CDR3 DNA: TGTGCCAGCAGCTTAGGGGTTGACAGGGTCTACGAGCAGTACTTC; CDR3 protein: CASSLGVDRVYEQYF
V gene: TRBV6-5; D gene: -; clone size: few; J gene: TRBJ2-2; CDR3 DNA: TGTGCCAGCAGTTACCGGGCCGGGAACACCGGGGAGCTGTTTTTT; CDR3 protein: CASSYRAGNTGELFF
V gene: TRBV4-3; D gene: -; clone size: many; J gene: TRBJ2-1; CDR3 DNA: TGCGCCAGCAGCCAAGAAATTTACAATGAGCAGTTCTTC; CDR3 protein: CASSQEIYNEQFF
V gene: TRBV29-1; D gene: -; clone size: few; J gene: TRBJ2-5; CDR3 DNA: TGCAGCGTTGCCAGGGCGTCGGAGACCCAGTACTTC; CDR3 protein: CSVARASETQYF
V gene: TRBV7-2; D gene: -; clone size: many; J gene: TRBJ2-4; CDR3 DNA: TGTGCCAGCAGCTTATCAGCGGTAGCCAAAAACATTCAGTACTTC; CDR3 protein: CASSLSAVAKNIQYF
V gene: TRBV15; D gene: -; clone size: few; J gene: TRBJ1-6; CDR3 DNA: TGTGCCACCAGCGGCGGGGCTGACGTTGATTCACCCCTCCACTTT; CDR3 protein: CATSGGADVDSPLHF
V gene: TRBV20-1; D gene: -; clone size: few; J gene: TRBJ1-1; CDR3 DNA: TGCAGTGCTAGCAAACAGGCGAACACTGAAGCTTTCTTT; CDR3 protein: CSASKQANTEAFF
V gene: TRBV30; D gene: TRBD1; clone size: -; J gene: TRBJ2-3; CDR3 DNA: TGTGCCTGGAGAGACAGGGGAAGTCCTCGGTCTTTGGATACGCAGTATTTT; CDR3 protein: CAWRDRGSPRSLDTQYF
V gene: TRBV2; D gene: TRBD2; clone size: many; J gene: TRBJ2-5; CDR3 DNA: TGTGCCAGCAGTACCATTGGGGGGGGTGAGACCCAGTACTTC; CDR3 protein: CASSTIGGGETQYF
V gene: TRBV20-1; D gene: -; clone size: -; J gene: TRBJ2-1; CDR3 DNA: TGCAGTGCTAGGGTAGCCGAAAAAAGCTCCTACAATGAGCAGTTCTTC; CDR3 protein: CSARVAEKSSYNEQFF
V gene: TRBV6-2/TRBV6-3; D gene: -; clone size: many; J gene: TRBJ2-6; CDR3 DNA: TGTGCCAGCAGTTACGGGGGGGGGGCCAACGTCCTGACTTTC; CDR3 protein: CASSYGGGANVLTF
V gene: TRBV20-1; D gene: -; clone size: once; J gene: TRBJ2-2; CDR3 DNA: TGCAGTGCTGGGAGGACGGGGTTTACCGGGGAGCTGTTTTTT; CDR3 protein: CSAGRTGFTGELFF
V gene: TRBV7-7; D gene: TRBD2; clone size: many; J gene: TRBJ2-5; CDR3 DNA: TGTGCCAGCAGCTTATCCTCGGCGGGAGCCCTAGAGACCCAGTACTTC; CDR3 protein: CASSLSSAGALETQYF
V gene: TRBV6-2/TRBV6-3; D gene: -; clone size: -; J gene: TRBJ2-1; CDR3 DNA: TGTGCCAGCAGTGTGGACAGCCCGTCCTACAATGAGCAGTTCTTC; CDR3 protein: CASSVDSPSYNEQFF
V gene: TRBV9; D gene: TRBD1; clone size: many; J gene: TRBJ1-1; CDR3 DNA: TGTGCCAGCAGCGCCCGGGACAGGGGGCCGTACACTGAAGCTTTCTTT; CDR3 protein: CASSARDRGPYTEAFF
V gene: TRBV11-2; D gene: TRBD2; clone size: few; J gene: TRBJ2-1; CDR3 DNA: TGTGCCAGCAGCGTACGGACTAGCGGGGGACGTATTAACTACAATGAGCAGTTCTTC; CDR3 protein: CASSVRTSGGRINYNEQFF
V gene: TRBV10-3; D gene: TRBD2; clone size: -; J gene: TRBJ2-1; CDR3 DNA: TGTGCCATCAACCGGGGACTAGCGGGAGTAGGGGGTGAGCAGTTCTTC; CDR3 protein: CAINRGLAGVGGEQFF
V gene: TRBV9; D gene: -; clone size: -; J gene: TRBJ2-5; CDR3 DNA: TGTGCCTATCCTCCGTGGGGGATAGAGACCCAGTACTTC; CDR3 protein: CAYPPWGIETQYF
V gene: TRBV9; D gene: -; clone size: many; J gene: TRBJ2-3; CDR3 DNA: TGTGCCAGCAGCGCAAATGCGGGACAGAGCACAGATACGCAGTATTTT; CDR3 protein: CASSANAGQSTDTQYF
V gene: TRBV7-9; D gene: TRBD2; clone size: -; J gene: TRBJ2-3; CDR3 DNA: TGTGCCAGCAGCTTTATAGCGGGGGGAGATACGCAGTATTTT; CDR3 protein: CASSFIAGGDTQYF
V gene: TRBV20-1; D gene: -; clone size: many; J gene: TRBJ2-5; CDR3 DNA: TGCAGTGCGGCGGAGAAAGAGACCCAGTACTTC; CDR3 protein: CSAAEKETQYF
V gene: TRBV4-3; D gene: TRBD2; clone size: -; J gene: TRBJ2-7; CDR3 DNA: TGCGCCAGCAGCCCTTTCGTTTCTAGCGGGCCATACGAGCAGTACTTC; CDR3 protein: CASSPFVSSGPYEQYF
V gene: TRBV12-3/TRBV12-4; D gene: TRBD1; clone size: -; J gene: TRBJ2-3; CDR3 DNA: TGTGCCAGCAGGCTGGGACAGGGGGGCACAGATACGCAGTATTTT; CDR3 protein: CASRLGQGGTDTQYF
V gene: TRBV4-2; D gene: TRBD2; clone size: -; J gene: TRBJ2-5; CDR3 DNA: TGTGCCAGCAGCCACTGGAATAGCGGGAATCATGTGGGGACCCAGTACTTC; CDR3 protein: CASSHWNSGNHVGTQYF
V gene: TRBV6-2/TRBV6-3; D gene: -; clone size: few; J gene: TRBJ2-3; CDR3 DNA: TGTGCCACCGGTTGGGATACGCAGTATTTT; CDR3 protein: CATGWDTQYF
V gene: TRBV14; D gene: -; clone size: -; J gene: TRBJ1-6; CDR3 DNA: TGTGCCAGCAGCCAAGTAGTAAACAATTCACCCCTCCACTTT; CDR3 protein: CASSQVVNNSPLHF
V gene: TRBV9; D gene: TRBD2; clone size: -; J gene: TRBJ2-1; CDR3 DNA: TGCGGGGGGTTTATCCAGTTCTTC; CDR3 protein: CGGFIQFF
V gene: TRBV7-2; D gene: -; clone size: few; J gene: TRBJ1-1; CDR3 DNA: TGTGCCAGCAGCACACAGGGAGTGTACACTGAAGCTTTCTTT; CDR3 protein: CASSTQGVYTEAFF
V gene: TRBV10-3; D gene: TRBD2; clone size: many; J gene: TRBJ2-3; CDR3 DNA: TGTGCCATCAGTGCTAGCGGGAGGAGGGTTACGCAGTATTTT; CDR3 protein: CAISASGRRVTQYF
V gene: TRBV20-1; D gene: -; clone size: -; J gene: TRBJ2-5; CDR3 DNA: TGCAGTGCTCCGGCTTTGGAAGAGACCCAGTACTTC; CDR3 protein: CSAPALEETQYF
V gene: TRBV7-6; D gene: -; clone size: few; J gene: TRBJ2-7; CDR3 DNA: TGTGCCAGCAGCAGCCAGGCGTCGCTGGGGGTATACGAGCAGTACTTC; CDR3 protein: CASSSQASLGVYEQYF
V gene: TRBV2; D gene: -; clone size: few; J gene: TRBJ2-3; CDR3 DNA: TGTGCCAGCCTGCGGGTCCCTAAGAGCACAGATACGCAGTATTTT; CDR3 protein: CASLRVPKSTDTQYF
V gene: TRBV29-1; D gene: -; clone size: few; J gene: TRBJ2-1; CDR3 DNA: TGCAGCGTTGAAACTAGTAGTGAGCAGTTCTTC; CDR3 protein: CSVETSSEQFF
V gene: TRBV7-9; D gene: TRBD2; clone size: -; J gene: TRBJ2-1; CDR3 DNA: TGTGCCAGCAGCTTTCTAGCGGGAGGCCCTTACAATGAGCAGTTCTTC; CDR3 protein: CASSFLAGGPYNEQFF
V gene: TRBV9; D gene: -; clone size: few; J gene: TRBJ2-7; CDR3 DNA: TGTGCCAGCAGTCCTTCAGGGGTTGGCCCCCCCTACGAGCAGTACTTC; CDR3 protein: CASSPSGVGPPYEQYF
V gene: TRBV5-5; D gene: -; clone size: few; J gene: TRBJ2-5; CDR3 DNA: TGTGCCAGCAGCTTAAAATCGGCCATAGAGACCCAGTACTTC; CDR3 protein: CASSLKSAIETQYF
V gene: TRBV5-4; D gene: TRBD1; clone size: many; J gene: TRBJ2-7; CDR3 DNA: TGTGCCAGCAGCCTGGGGACATGGACAGGGGACTCCTACGAGCAGTACTTC; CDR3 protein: CASSLGTWTGDSYEQYF